Following are 7 T cell receptor beta chains from one sample sequenced in a study of circulating CD8 cells and anti-PD-1 response in melanoma. Sorting of live CD3+CD8+TCRalphabeta+ cells by PD-1 and/or TIGIT gave four subsets. TCR libraries were prepared from roughly 15 ng of total RNA with the QIAseq Immune Repertoire TCR panel. Each CDR3 protein gets one entry after TCRdb re-called the reads with MiXCR. Here the sample spans approximately 300 distinct CDR3 sequences, 10% being singletons. Source: CD8+ T cells from PBMCs, taken at baseline or after one month of anti-PD-1 therapy (not recorded which). Receptors were obtained from a human donor with melanoma. The donor label of this sample is uncertain. Some clones in this sample may be carry-over from other donors' samples.

This clonotype appeared a single time. The junction differs from germline at one of its ends, possibly a read error. The genes are TRBV19 and TRBJ2-2; D possibly uses TRBD1 or TRBD2 (5 bases each). This CDR3 has 15 amino acids. Per the germline V gene, CDR1 is LNHDA and CDR2 is SQIVND (reference sequence). The CDR3 DNA sequence: TGTGCCAGTAGTATAGATCCGGGGCAGCTCCAGAGCAGGACTTTT. Its translation is CASSIDPGQLQSRTF.

This clonotype has only a few counts. The CDR3 reads CASSPPGQGLGEQYF. The CDR3 DNA follows: TGTGCCAGCAGCCCCCCGGGACAGGGGTTGGGCGAGCAGTACTTC. The rearrangement uses TRBV11-2 and TRBJ2-7; 10 nucleotides agree with TRBD1. This CDR3 is 15 amino acids long. V dropped 5 bases and J dropped 6; count of bases not matched to a gene: 10. From germline, CDR1 is SGHAT and CDR2 FQNNGV.

This clonotype was seen more than once but under ten times. The rearrangement links TRBV19 to TRBJ1-2; TRBD1 matches at 9 bases. Germline-derived CDR1 and CDR2 are LNHDA and SQIVND (reference sequence). Unmatched junction bases numbered 4, after V lost 10 bases and J lost 1 base. The CDR3 runs to 13 residues. The CDR3 is CATTGGLNYGYTF. The DNA for the CDR3 is TGTGCCACGACAGGGGGGCTTAACTATGGCTACACCTTC. The full variable domain, its missing parts supplied by reference TRBV19 and TRBJ1-2, is DGGITQSPKYLFRKEGQNVTLSCEQNLNHDAMYWYRQDPGQGLRLIYYSQIVNDFQKGDIAEGYSVSREKKESFPLTVTSAQKNPTAFYLCATTGGLNYGYTFGSGTRLTVV.

The V gene is TRBV7-2, the J gene TRBJ2-3; unclear D gene. The CDR3 has 13 amino acids. Trimming removed 1 base from V and 2 bases from J, with 4 bases in between. CDR1 is SGHTA, CDR2 FQGNSA, per germline. The CDR3 nucleotides read TGTGCCAGCAGCTTAGAAATCACAGATACGCAGTATTTT. Its protein is CASSLEITDTQYF.

The rearrangement uses TRBV19 and TRBJ2-7; D is perhaps TRBD1 (6 bases). Germline CDR1 is LNHDA and CDR2 is SQIVND (reference sequence). V was cut by 4 bases and J by 4 bases, with 11 bases left in between. This CDR3 spans 13 amino acids. DNA for the CDR3: TGTGCCAGTAGTACAGCCACAGGGTACGAGCAGTACTTC. This sequence encodes CASSTATGYEQYF.

This chain uses TRBV28 with TRBJ2-7; perhaps TRBD1 as D (6 bases). With 8 bases removed from V and 4 bases from J, the gap between germline ends came to 9 bases. Germline-derived CDR1 and CDR2 are MDHEN and SYDVKM. This CDR3 is built from 11 residues. Here the CDR3 DNA reads TGTGCCAGCGCAACAGGGTACGAGCAGTACTTC. Translated, it gives CASATGYEQYF.

To note about this clonotype: Mismatch with germline at one junction end may stem from a read error. V is TRBV6-2 or TRBV6-3 and J is TRBJ2-2; possibly TRBD1 for D (6 bases). The CDR3 sequence is 15 residues long. Germline lookup yields CDR1 MNHEY and CDR2 SVGEGT. The CDR3 spells CASSLQGTNTGELFF. CDR3 coding DNA: TGTGCCAGCAGTCTTCAGGGGACGAACACCGGGGAGCTGTTCTTT.